This is a list of T cell receptor beta chains from one sample in a study of T cells in Graves' hyperthyroidism and ophthalmopathy. TCRdb reprocessed the multiplex PCR reads with MiXCR, giving one entry per CDR3 protein. Among about 350,000 distinct CDR3 sequences listed, 11% to 15% were seen once. Input material: blood. The receptors originated from a woman under 40 with Graves' hyperthyroidism. CDR3s include the opening cysteine and the closing phenylalanine or tryptophan. Each record gives: CDR3 DNA, CDR3 protein, clone size, V gene, J gene, D gene. The D gene is left open where the match is weak. Size is stated for part of the rows, as once, few or many counts, or as a class when the clone is expanded.

CDR3 DNA: TGTGCCAGTAGTATGACTAGCGGGAGCAGTGAGCAGTTCTTC; CDR3 protein: CASSMTSGSSEQFF; clone size: NA; V gene: TRBV19; J gene: TRBJ2-1; D gene: TRBD2
CDR3 DNA: TGTGCCATCAGTGAGCCGACTCAAGCGGGAGCTTCCGCAAGCGAGCAGTACTTC; CDR3 protein: CAISEPTQAGASASEQYF; clone size: many; V gene: TRBV10-3; J gene: TRBJ2-7; D gene: TRBD2
CDR3 DNA: TGTGCCAGCAGTTACCGGGGCACTAAGAACACCGGGGAGCTGTTTTTT; CDR3 protein: CASSYRGTKNTGELFF; clone size: many; V gene: TRBV6-2/TRBV6-3; J gene: TRBJ2-2; D gene: NA
CDR3 DNA: TGCAGCGTGAAACAGGGATCTGGAAACACCATATATTTT; CDR3 protein: CSVKQGSGNTIYF; clone size: few; V gene: TRBV29-1; J gene: TRBJ1-3; D gene: NA
CDR3 DNA: TGTGCCAGCAGTCTAGCGGGAGAGCCCTACGAGCAGTACTTC; CDR3 protein: CASSLAGEPYEQYF; clone size: many; V gene: TRBV12-3/TRBV12-4; J gene: TRBJ2-7; D gene: TRBD2
CDR3 DNA: TGCAGTGCTAGGGATACCGGGACAGGGTACCCCTACGAGCAGTACTTC; CDR3 protein: CSARDTGTGYPYEQYF; clone size: many; V gene: TRBV20-1; J gene: TRBJ2-7; D gene: TRBD1
CDR3 DNA: TGTGCCAGCAGTTCGACCGGGACAGGGGTTAACACCGGGGAGCTGTTTTTT; CDR3 protein: CASSSTGTGVNTGELFF; clone size: NA; V gene: TRBV9; J gene: TRBJ2-2; D gene: TRBD1
CDR3 DNA: TGCAGTGCGACCGGGGGCCGGAACGAGCAGTACTTC; CDR3 protein: CSATGGRNEQYF; clone size: many; V gene: TRBV20-1; J gene: TRBJ2-7; D gene: NA
CDR3 DNA: TGTGCCACCAGCACCTGGACAGGCACCTACGAGCAGTACTTC; CDR3 protein: CATSTWTGTYEQYF; clone size: NA; V gene: TRBV15; J gene: TRBJ2-7; D gene: TRBD1
CDR3 DNA: TGTGCCAGCAGCGGCGGGACTAGCGGGAGGCGGTCCTACGAGCAGTACTTC; CDR3 protein: CASSGGTSGRRSYEQYF; clone size: many; V gene: TRBV7-9; J gene: TRBJ2-7; D gene: TRBD2
CDR3 DNA: TGCAGTGCTAGGCTCCCTACGTACGAGCAGTACTTC; CDR3 protein: CSARLPTYEQYF; clone size: many; V gene: TRBV20-1; J gene: TRBJ2-7; D gene: NA
CDR3 DNA: TGTGCCAGCAGCCTCACCGGGACAGGGGACACTGAAGCTTTCTTT; CDR3 protein: CASSLTGTGDTEAFF; clone size: many; V gene: TRBV12-3/TRBV12-4; J gene: TRBJ1-1; D gene: TRBD1
CDR3 DNA: TGTGCCAGCTCACTTTCCGGGACAGTCGGCGGGGAGCTGTTTTTT; CDR3 protein: CASSLSGTVGGELFF; clone size: NA; V gene: TRBV18; J gene: TRBJ2-2; D gene: TRBD1
CDR3 DNA: TGTGCCAGCAGTGAAAACCAGAATCAGCCCCAGCATTTT; CDR3 protein: CASSENQNQPQHF; clone size: many; V gene: TRBV2; J gene: TRBJ1-5; D gene: NA
CDR3 DNA: TGCAGTGCTATCGCGGGGGACCAACACACTGAAGCTTTCTTT; CDR3 protein: CSAIAGDQHTEAFF; clone size: many; V gene: TRBV20-1; J gene: TRBJ1-1; D gene: NA
CDR3 DNA: TGTGCCAGCAGCGTAGTACGTAGGGGGCACACTGAAGCTTTCTTT; CDR3 protein: CASSVVRRGHTEAFF; clone size: once; V gene: TRBV9; J gene: TRBJ1-1; D gene: TRBD1
CDR3 DNA: TGTGCCAGCAGCCCTATACTTCGACAGGGGGCGCGAGGAAACACCATATATTTT; CDR3 protein: CASSPILRQGARGNTIYF; clone size: NA; V gene: TRBV12-3/TRBV12-4; J gene: TRBJ1-3; D gene: TRBD1
CDR3 DNA: TGTGCCAGCAGCCGTTACCTACAAGAGACCCAGTACTTC; CDR3 protein: CASSRYLQETQYF; clone size: many; V gene: TRBV3-1; J gene: TRBJ2-5; D gene: NA
CDR3 DNA: TGTGCCAGCAGTTTACTCGTAGCGGGCTCCTACGAGCAGTACTTC; CDR3 protein: CASSLLVAGSYEQYF; clone size: many; V gene: TRBV28; J gene: TRBJ2-7; D gene: TRBD2
CDR3 DNA: TGCAGTGCTCGAGTAACAGGGGGTGTCGACACCGGGGAGCTGTTTTTT; CDR3 protein: CSARVTGGVDTGELFF; clone size: NA; V gene: TRBV20-1; J gene: TRBJ2-2; D gene: TRBD1
CDR3 DNA: TGTGCCAGCAGCGTAGATCAGGGGGCTCACAATGAGCAGTTCTTC; CDR3 protein: CASSVDQGAHNEQFF; clone size: many; V gene: TRBV9; J gene: TRBJ2-1; D gene: TRBD1
CDR3 DNA: TGTGCCAGCAACCCAGACAGGGGCACAGATACGCAGTATTTT; CDR3 protein: CASNPDRGTDTQYF; clone size: NA; V gene: TRBV7-9; J gene: TRBJ2-3; D gene: TRBD1
CDR3 DNA: TGTGCCATCAGCCGGGACCGCAACACTGAAGCTTTCTTT; CDR3 protein: CAISRDRNTEAFF; clone size: once; V gene: TRBV10-3; J gene: TRBJ1-1; D gene: NA
CDR3 DNA: TGTGCCAGCTCGACTAGCGGGAGAGGCGGGGAGCTGTTTTTT; CDR3 protein: CASSTSGRGGELFF; clone size: NA; V gene: TRBV13; J gene: TRBJ2-2; D gene: TRBD2
CDR3 DNA: TGTGCCAGCAGCTTGGGACAGTACCAAGAGACCCAGTACTTC; CDR3 protein: CASSLGQYQETQYF; clone size: many; V gene: TRBV5-6; J gene: TRBJ2-5; D gene: NA
CDR3 DNA: TGCAGTGCTAAACGGGACAGAAGATCCTACGAGCAGTACTTC; CDR3 protein: CSAKRDRRSYEQYF; clone size: many; V gene: TRBV20-1; J gene: TRBJ2-7; D gene: TRBD1
CDR3 DNA: TGCAGTGCTAGATACCGGGTTCGCACAGATACGCAGTATTTT; CDR3 protein: CSARYRVRTDTQYF; clone size: many; V gene: TRBV20-1; J gene: TRBJ2-3; D gene: NA
CDR3 DNA: TGTGCCAGTAGTACCGGACAGGGGACCACTGAAGCTTTCTTT; CDR3 protein: CASSTGQGTTEAFF; clone size: many; V gene: TRBV19; J gene: TRBJ1-1; D gene: TRBD1
CDR3 DNA: TGCAGTGCCTCGTATCGGGAGACCCAGTACTTC; CDR3 protein: CSASYRETQYF; clone size: NA; V gene: TRBV20-1; J gene: TRBJ2-5; D gene: NA
CDR3 DNA: TGTGCCAGCAGCTTACAAGGTCTCGCGGGAAGTTCCTACAATGAGCAGTTCTTC; CDR3 protein: CASSLQGLAGSSYNEQFF; clone size: NA; V gene: TRBV11-2; J gene: TRBJ2-1; D gene: NA
CDR3 DNA: TGTGCCAGCAGTTTTGAGTTTTCAGATACGCAGTATTTT; CDR3 protein: CASSFEFSDTQYF; clone size: few; V gene: TRBV12-3/TRBV12-4; J gene: TRBJ2-3; D gene: NA
CDR3 DNA: TGTGCCAGCAGCTTAGTGGGGTCCCTAGCGGGAAAGTCATACGGGCAGTACTTC; CDR3 protein: CASSLVGSLAGKSYGQYF; clone size: NA; V gene: TRBV7-2; J gene: TRBJ2-7; D gene: TRBD2
CDR3 DNA: TGCAGCGCCAGACAGGGGGCGGGCGGGGAGCTGTTTTTT; CDR3 protein: CSARQGAGGELFF; clone size: few; V gene: TRBV29-1; J gene: TRBJ2-2; D gene: TRBD1
CDR3 DNA: TGTGCCAGCAGTTACACGGACAAAAATACTGAAGCTTTCTTT; CDR3 protein: CASSYTDKNTEAFF; clone size: many; V gene: TRBV6-6; J gene: TRBJ1-1; D gene: NA
CDR3 DNA: TGTGCCAGTAGTATCGGGGCGGACCGAGGCAATCAGCCCCAGCATTTT; CDR3 protein: CASSIGADRGNQPQHF; clone size: many; V gene: TRBV19; J gene: TRBJ1-5; D gene: NA
CDR3 DNA: TGTGCCACCAGCAGAGAAAACTTTCGACGGACCGGGACAGTTGGGGGGCAGTTCTTC; CDR3 protein: CATSRENFRRTGTVGGQFF; clone size: NA; V gene: TRBV15; J gene: TRBJ2-1; D gene: TRBD1
CDR3 DNA: TGCAGTGCTAGAGATCGTAGTGAGCAGTTCTTC; CDR3 protein: CSARDRSEQFF; clone size: many; V gene: TRBV20-1; J gene: TRBJ2-1; D gene: NA
CDR3 DNA: TGTGCCTGGAGTCCTCTGGGGACAGTCGGCGAAAAACTGTTTTTT; CDR3 protein: CAWSPLGTVGEKLFF; clone size: many; V gene: TRBV30; J gene: TRBJ1-4; D gene: TRBD1
CDR3 DNA: TGCGCCAGCAGCTTACGTCTCCGGGACGGATCGAATGAAAAACTGTTTTTT; CDR3 protein: CASSLRLRDGSNEKLFF; clone size: few; V gene: TRBV5-1; J gene: TRBJ1-4; D gene: NA